This T cell receptor beta chain was recorded in a study of blood T cell repertoires in COVID-19. Per the authors' pipeline: Amplified reference gene primers provided the basis for estimating nucleated cell counts. Clones were read by immunoSEQ multiplex PCR, and TCRdb kept only the in-frame ones, dropping some. From that table come the V and J calls and clone size; the DNA was used to work out D and trimming. The sample lists hundreds of thousands of clones, approximately 87% occurring once. This CDR3 has 15 residues. Germline CDR1 and CDR2: SGHDT and YYEEEE. Trimming took 2 bases from V and 4 from J, leaving 15 bases between them.

This chain joins TRBV5-6 and TRBJ2-5; a possible D gene is TRBD1 (5 bases). Material for sequencing was PBMCs or T cells enriched from blood (not recorded which). The sequence was obtained from a woman aged 50 to 65 in a cohort exposed to, infected with or recovered from COVID-19 (not recorded which). CDR3 loop: CASSFRAFGRETQYF. For the CDR3, the DNA is TGTGCCAGCAGCTTCAGGGCATTCGGGCGAGAGACCCAGTACTTC.